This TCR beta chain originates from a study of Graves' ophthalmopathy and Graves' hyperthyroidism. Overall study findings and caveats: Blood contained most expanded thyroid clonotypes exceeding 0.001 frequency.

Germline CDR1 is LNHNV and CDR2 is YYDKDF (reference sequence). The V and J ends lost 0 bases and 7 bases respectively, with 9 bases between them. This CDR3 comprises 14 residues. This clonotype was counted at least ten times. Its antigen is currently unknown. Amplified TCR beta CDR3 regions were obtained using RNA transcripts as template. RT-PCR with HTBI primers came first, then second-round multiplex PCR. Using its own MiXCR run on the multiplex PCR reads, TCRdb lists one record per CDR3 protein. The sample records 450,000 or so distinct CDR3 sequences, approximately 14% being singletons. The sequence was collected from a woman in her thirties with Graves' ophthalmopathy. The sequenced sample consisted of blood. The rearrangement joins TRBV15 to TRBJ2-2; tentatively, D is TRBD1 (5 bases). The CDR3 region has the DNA TGTGCCACCAGCAGAGACAGGGCCGTCGGGGAGCTGTTTTTT. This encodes CATSRDRAVGELFF.